These T cell receptor beta chains were read from a single sample in a study of CD8+ T cells in alopecia areata. Assay: immunoSEQ multiplex PCR; the TCRdb copy retains only in-frame clones and omits some. The sample has roughly 60,000 clones, 44% seen once. Sequencing was done on a sample of NKG2D-low CD8+ T cells sorted from blood. These TCRs come from a human donor with alopecia areata. CDR3s include the opening cysteine and the closing phenylalanine or tryptophan. A D gene is named only where the DNA matches it firmly. Where a row states a size, it is once, few, many or the class of an expanded clone; other rows omit it.

TRBJ2-7	few	TRBD1	TRBV28	CATREVPTGGLYEQYF	TGTGCCACGCGTGAGGTCCCGACAGGGGGCCTCTACGAGCAGTACTTC
TRBJ2-3	few	-	TRBV28	CASSFVARRVDTQYF	TGTGCCAGCAGTTTCGTTGCCAGACGGGTTGATACGCAGTATTTT
TRBJ2-7	-	-	TRBV7-6	CASRPGRNSYEQYF	TGTGCCAGCAGGCCCGGCCGGAACTCCTACGAGCAGTACTTC
TRBJ2-6	few	-	TRBV4-3	CASSQDDSLSGANVLTF	TGCGCCAGCAGCCAAGATGACAGCCTCTCTGGGGCCAACGTCCTGACTTTC
TRBJ2-3	-	-	TRBV9	CASSRYPRVTDTQYF	TGTGCCAGCAGCCGATACCCCAGGGTGACAGATACGCAGTATTTT
TRBJ1-1	few	-	TRBV29-1	CSVEGVGEAFF	TGCAGCGTTGAGGGGGTGGGTGAAGCTTTCTTT
TRBJ2-7	-	-	TRBV29-1	CSVEDYQGPYEQYF	TGCAGCGTTGAAGATTATCAGGGCCCCTACGAGCAGTACTTC
TRBJ2-7	-	-	TRBV30	CAWRPQGLGYEQYF	TGTGCCTGGAGGCCCCAGGGGTTGGGCTACGAGCAGTACTTC
TRBJ2-7	-	TRBD1	TRBV5-1	CASSLAAGGWDEQYF	TGCGCCAGCAGCTTGGCGGCAGGGGGCTGGGACGAGCAGTACTTC
TRBJ2-7	-	TRBD2	TRBV2	CASRPTSGTYEQYF	TGTGCCAGCAGGCCGACTAGCGGTACCTACGAGCAGTACTTC
TRBJ1-6	many	-	TRBV7-9	CASSTHTLQGIGSPLHF	TGTGCCAGCAGCACGCACACCCTGCAGGGGATTGGGTCACCCCTCCACTTT
TRBJ2-7	-	TRBD1	TRBV9	CASSVDGTAYYEQYF	TGTGCCAGCAGCGTAGATGGGACAGCATACTACGAGCAGTACTTC
TRBJ2-3	few	TRBD2	TRBV7-8	CASSGRLAGVTDTQYF	TGTGCCAGCAGCGGCCGACTAGCGGGAGTAACAGATACGCAGTATTTT
TRBJ2-6	few	TRBD1	TRBV7-2	CASSLDRQGVLTSENVLTF	TGTGCCAGCAGCTTGGACAGACAGGGGGTATTGACTTCGGAGAACGTCCTGACTTTC
TRBJ2-5	once	-	TRBV13	CASSLDAPWVQETQYF	TGTGCCAGCAGCTTAGACGCTCCGTGGGTCCAGGAGACCCAGTACTTC
TRBJ1-2	-	-	TRBV7-2	CASINPRGGGYTF	TGTGCCAGCATCAATCCCCGGGGAGGGGGCTACACCTTC
TRBJ2-3	-	-	TRBV13	CASSSAHPGRQYF	TGTGCCAGCAGCTCAGCCCACCCCGGGAGGCAGTATTTT
TRBJ1-2	few	-	TRBV29-1	CSVEDLIGQRYGYTF	TGCAGCGTTGAAGATCTCATAGGGCAGAGATATGGCTACACCTTC
TRBJ2-7	-	-	TRBV7-9	CASPHTRAWIHEQYF	TGTGCCAGCCCACACACAAGGGCTTGGATTCACGAGCAGTACTTC
TRBJ2-7	-	-	TRBV7-6	CASGPGFYEQYF	TGTGCCAGCGGACCAGGGTTCTACGAGCAGTACTTC
TRBJ1-5	few	-	TRBV5-6	CASSSGGLNQPQHF	TGTGCCAGCAGCTCGGGGGGGCTCAATCAGCCCCAGCATTTT
TRBJ2-6	-	-	TRBV7-9	CASSFWEPGANVLTF	TGTGCCAGCAGCTTTTGGGAACCTGGGGCCAACGTCCTGACTTTC
TRBJ1-1	few	TRBD1	TRBV29-1	CSVSTGHVSTEAFF	TGCAGCGTGTCGACAGGGCACGTTTCCACTGAAGCTTTCTTT
TRBJ2-1	-	TRBD1	TRBV29-1	CSVHRDREYNEQFF	TGCAGCGTCCACCGGGACAGGGAGTACAATGAGCAGTTCTTC
TRBJ2-1	-	TRBD2	TRBV27	CASSEWTSGFTYNEQFF	TGTGCCAGCAGTGAATGGACTAGCGGTTTTACCTACAATGAGCAGTTCTTC
TRBJ2-7	few	-	TRBV5-1	CASSGGREQYF	TGCGCCAGCAGCGGAGGACGGGAGCAGTACTTC
TRBJ1-5	-	-	TRBV27	CASSLTWGTNQPQHF	TGTGCCAGCAGTCTCACCTGGGGCACCAATCAGCCCCAGCATTTT
TRBJ2-1	-	TRBD1	TRBV25-1	CASSLTGGVPFF	TGTGCCAGCAGCCTTACAGGGGGCGTACCGTTCTTC
TRBJ2-3	-	-	TRBV7-9	CASSLGDSTDTQYF	TGTGCCAGCAGCTTAGGGGATAGCACAGATACGCAGTATTTT
TRBJ2-5	few	TRBD2	TRBV7-2	CASSQGLSPGRETQYF	TGTGCCAGCAGCCAAGGACTGAGCCCCGGGAGGGAGACCCAGTACTTC
TRBJ2-7	-	-	TRBV5-1	CASSSEGGSYEQYF	TGCGCCAGCAGCTCGGAGGGGGGCTCCTACGAGCAGTACTTC
TRBJ2-7	few	-	TRBV7-9	CASRLGSYEQYF	TGTGCCAGCAGACTGGGCTCCTACGAGCAGTACTTC
TRBJ2-1	few	-	TRBV13	CASSLGVLRGNEQFF	TGTGCCAGCAGCTTAGGTGTCCTCAGGGGAAATGAGCAGTTCTTC
TRBJ2-1	-	-	TRBV4-1	CASSQDLSSAGEQFF	TGCGCCAGCAGCCAAGATCTATCCAGCGCAGGGGAGCAGTTCTTC